This T cell receptor beta chain was identified during a study of human T cells and chemical hapten exposure. Each CDR3 protein gets one entry after TCRdb re-called the RACE reads with MiXCR. The profile shows 120,000 or so distinct CDR3 sequences, roughly 13% of them singletons. CDR1 and CDR2 (germline): SGHAT, FQNNGV. The length of the CDR3 is 16 residues. V was pared by 5 bases and J by 5 bases, with 21 bases between. Notes on the study in general: Having alopecia, the donors may differ immunologically from healthy people.

This sample's time point: pre-sensitization, week 0. Regarding treatment: therapeutic diphenylcyclopropenone sensitization with weekly scalp DPC. The total RNA was obtained from whole blood that was not fractionated. Details on this clonotype: Its cognate antigen is unknown.

The specimen comprised whole blood, sampled in connection with sensitization to the hapten diphenylcyclopropenone (DPC). This TCR derives from a woman in her late teens or twenties with alopecia areata. Some clones in this sample may be carry-over from other donors' samples. V usage is TRBV11-2 and J usage is TRBJ2-5; either TRBD1 or TRBD2 may supply D (5 bases each). CDR3 DNA sequence: TGTGCCAGCAGCCCCATGGCGGCGTGGGACGGGGAGACCCAGTACTTC. Its protein product is CASSPMAAWDGETQYF. Based on the CDR3 plus reference TRBV11-2 and TRBJ2-5, the full variable domain is EAGVAQSPRYKIIEKRQSVAFWCNPISGHATLYWYQQILGQGPKLLIQFQNNGVVDDSQLPKDRFSAERLKGVDSTLKIQPAKLEDSAVYLCASSPMAAWDGETQYFGPGTRLLVL.